A selection of T cell receptor beta chains follows, all from one sample in a study of breast tumors, draining lymph nodes, adjacent tissues. TCRdb re-analysed the multiplex PCR reads in MiXCR, keeping a single row per CDR3 protein. The sample lists around 43,000 distinct CDR3 sequences; under 30% were seen once. The specimen sequenced was breast tumor tissue. The receptors were sampled from a female donor with breast cancer. Some clones in this sample may be carry-over from other donors' samples. CDR3s include the opening cysteine and the closing phenylalanine or tryptophan. D genes are given only for firm matches. Clone size is not always given. Where it is, it says once, few, many or a class for expanded clones.

>many|.|15|TRBJ1-3|TRBV7-9
TGTGCCAGCAGCTGGGACCGCTCTGGGGGAAACACCATATATTTT
CASSWDRSGGNTIYF
>many|.|13|TRBJ1-6|TRBV19
TGTGCCAGTAGTAAGGACGGGGATTCACCCCTCCACTTT
CASSKDGDSPLHF
>many|TRBD1|15|TRBJ1-4|TRBV19
TGTGCCAGTAGTATGCAGGGGGGTTTTAATGAAAAACTGTTTTTT
CASSMQGGFNEKLFF
>.|.|14|TRBJ2-1|TRBV5-1
TGCGCCAGCCTGAACGGGGAACGGGGGAATGAGCAGTTCTTC
CASLNGERGNEQFF
>many|TRBD2|17|TRBJ2-2|TRBV3-1
TGTGCCAGCAGCCCAGGTGCTAGCGGGGTGAACACCGGGGAGCTGTTTTTT
CASSPGASGVNTGELFF
>many|TRBD1|13|TRBJ1-6|TRBV30
TGTGCCTGGAGTGGGCAGGGGGGCTCACCCCTCCACTTT
CAWSGQGGSPLHF
>.|.|14|TRBJ2-5|TRBV19
TGTGCCAGTAGTATATTTGCCGGACAAGAGACCCAGTACTTC
CASSIFAGQETQYF
>.|TRBD1|16|TRBJ1-2|TRBV11-2
TGTGCCAGCAGCTTAGCCCTACAGGGGAGTTCCTATGGCTACACCTTC
CASSLALQGSSYGYTF
>.|.|14|TRBJ2-1|TRBV27
TGTACCAGCAGTTTGGGCCCCACTAACAACGAGCAGTTCTTC
CTSSLGPTNNEQFF
>.|.|18|TRBJ2-3|TRBV9
TGTGCCAGCAGCGTAGGATGGAGGCTAGCTCGGGAAGGCGATACGCAGTATTTT
CASSVGWRLAREGDTQYF
>many|TRBD2|15|TRBJ2-7|TRBV28
TGTGCCAGCACCCTTAGCGGGAGGGACTCCTACGAGCAGTACTTC
CASTLSGRDSYEQYF
>medium-sized|.|13|TRBJ1-3|TRBV11-3
TGTGCCAGCAGTTTTAAGACCGGAAACACCATATATTTT
CASSFKTGNTIYF
>many|.|17|TRBJ2-2|TRBV6-5
TGTGCCAGCAGTTACTCGATGCTGAATACGAACACCGGGGAGCTGTTTTTT
CASSYSMLNTNTGELFF
>many|.|12|TRBJ1-2|TRBV12-3/TRBV12-4
TGTGCCAGCAGCCTCACTCTGGGCGGCTACACCTTC
CASSLTLGGYTF
>many|.|13|TRBJ1-3|TRBV7-9
TGTGCCAGCAGCTTAGCCGGGGGAAACACCATATATTTT
CASSLAGGNTIYF
>many|TRBD2|16|TRBJ2-5|TRBV11-2
TGTGCCAGCAGCTCCAGACTAGCGGGGACACAAGAGACCCAGTACTTC
CASSSRLAGTQETQYF
>.|TRBD2|15|TRBJ2-1|TRBV9
TGTGCCAGCAGCACCAGCGGGGAGGCCTACAATGAGCAGTTCTTC
CASSTSGEAYNEQFF
>once|.|12|TRBJ1-2|TRBV20-1
TGCAGTGCTAGGGCCGTCGACTATGGCTACACCTTC
CSARAVDYGYTF
>many|.|14|TRBJ2-5|TRBV12-3/TRBV12-4
TGTGCCAGCAGTCCCCGCAGGGGCCGGGAGACCCAGTACTTC
CASSPRRGRETQYF
>many|.|16|TRBJ1-5|TRBV2
TGTGCCAGCAGTGAAGCTTTGGGGGCGGGCAATCAGCCCCAGCATTTT
CASSEALGAGNQPQHF
>.|TRBD1|16|TRBJ1-2|TRBV27
TGTGCCAGCAGTAAACTGGGACAGGGCACTAACTATGGCTACACCTTC
CASSKLGQGTNYGYTF
>.|.|15|TRBJ1-3|TRBV6-4
TGTGCCAGCAGTGAATGGGGGCTCCATGGGGACACCATATATTTT
CASSEWGLHGDTIYF
>many|TRBD1|15|TRBJ2-2|TRBV5-8
TGTGCCAGCAGCTTCTGGACAGGGAGGACCGGGGAGCTGTTTTTT
CASSFWTGRTGELFF
>many|.|14|TRBJ1-6|TRBV6-6
TGTGCCAGCAGCCACAGGGTCAGATGGTCACCCCTCCACTTT
CASSHRVRWSPLHF
>few|.|13|TRBJ2-2|TRBV28
TGTGCCAGCAGCTCTTCCGGCACCGGGGAGCTGTTTTTT
CASSSSGTGELFF
>many|TRBD2|15|TRBJ2-1|TRBV6-5
TGTGCCAGCAGTCCGAGGACTAGCTCCTACAATGAGCAGTTCTTC
CASSPRTSSYNEQFF
>medium-sized|TRBD2|16|TRBJ2-2|TRBV4-2
TGTGCCAGCAGCCATTCAGCGGGAGGGCGGGACGGGGAGCTGTTTTTT
CASSHSAGGRDGELFF
>many|.|12|TRBJ2-7|TRBV12-3/TRBV12-4
TGTGCCAGCAGTTTAATGAAATCCGAGCAGTACTTC
CASSLMKSEQYF
>.|.|14|TRBJ2-7|TRBV11-1
TGTGTCAGCAGCCAAACGGGGGTTGCCTACGAGCAGTACTTC
CVSSQTGVAYEQYF
>.|.|14|TRBJ2-3|TRBV5-1
TGCGCCAGCAGCCCGACAGATAGCACAGATACGCAGTATTTT
CASSPTDSTDTQYF
>many|.|16|TRBJ1-6|TRBV20-1
TGCAGTGCTAGAGATTTGGGGGGAGGCGATAATTCACCCCTCCACTTT
CSARDLGGGDNSPLHF
>few|TRBD1|18|TRBJ1-5|TRBV19
TGTGCCAGTAGTAGACGGCCGCAGGGGACAGGGGGCAATCAGCCCCGGCATTTT
CASSRRPQGTGGNQPRHF
>few|.|13|TRBJ2-1|TRBV7-8
TGTGCCAGCAGCTTAGGCGTGGGCAATGAGCAGTTCTTC
CASSLGVGNEQFF
>many|.|15|TRBJ2-1|TRBV5-1
TGCGCCAGCAGCCTTGGGGGGACACCATACAATGAGCAGTTCTTC
CASSLGGTPYNEQFF
>many|.|12|TRBJ1-2|TRBV4-1
TGCGCCAGCAGCCAAGATAAGAAAAGCTACACCTTC
CASSQDKKSYTF
>many|.|17|TRBJ1-2|TRBV20-1
TGCAGTGCCATCAAAAGGGCGGGCAGGGATCCTAACTATGGCTACACCTTC
CSAIKRAGRDPNYGYTF
>many|.|13|TRBJ2-7|TRBV5-1
TGCGCCAGCAGCGGTCAGGGTATCCACGAGCAGTACTTC
CASSGQGIHEQYF
>many|.|13|TRBJ1-4|TRBV2
TGTGCCAGCAACCTGAATCGTGGGGAAAAACTGTTTTTT
CASNLNRGEKLFF
>many|TRBD1|16|TRBJ1-6|TRBV3-1
TGTGCCAGCAGCCAAGCGGTCCGGGACAGCCGATCACCCCTCCACTTT
CASSQAVRDSRSPLHF
>many|.|15|TRBJ2-1|TRBV20-1
TGCAGTGCTAGAGATGGCAGGGTCACCTACAATGAGCAGTTCTTC
CSARDGRVTYNEQFF
>.|TRBD2|13|TRBJ2-6|TRBV3-1
TGTGCCAGCAGCCCCAGCGGGGCCAACGCCCTGACTTTC
CASSPSGANALTF
>many|TRBD2|17|TRBJ2-5|TRBV7-3
TGTGCCAGCAGCCCAAGCGGACTAGCGGGGGGCAGGGAGACCCAGTACTTC
CASSPSGLAGGRETQYF
>many|.|13|TRBJ2-7|TRBV27
TGTGCCAGCAGCTCACAGGACTCCTACGAGCAGTACTTC
CASSSQDSYEQYF
>.|.|12|TRBJ1-1|TRBV2
TGTGCCAGCAGTGAGGGGGGAGCTGAAGCTTTCTTT
CASSEGGAEAFF
>.|.|13|TRBJ1-5|TRBV29-1
TGCAGCGTTGGGCACAGGGCCGGTCAGCCCCAGCATTTT
CSVGHRAGQPQHF